Following are 14 T cell receptor beta chains from one sample sequenced in a study of cytomegalovirus exposure and HLA in healthy donors. Sequencing was performed with immunoSEQ multiplex PCR; in TCRdb, only in-frame clones are kept and a portion is missing. The sample records 65,000 to 90,000 clones, roughly 95% being singletons. The sequenced material came from PBMCs. The receptors originated from a man younger than 35 in good health and CMV-seronegative.

The V and J genes are TRBV15 and TRBJ1-5, with D unresolved. Trimming stripped 4 bases from V and 1 base from J, with 8 bases between. Germline CDR1 is LNHNV and CDR2 is YYDKDF (reference sequence). This CDR3 region has 14 residues. The CDR3 coding sequence is TGTGCCACCAGCAATCTCAGGAGCAATCAGCCCCAGCATTTT. Its protein is CATSNLRSNQPQHF.

The gene calls are TRBV5-5 and TRBJ1-5; TRBD1 agrees at 7 bases. This CDR3 contains 16 residues. V dropped 0 bases and J dropped 4; count of bases not matched to a gene: 7. In germline, CDR1 is SGHKS, CDR2 YYEKEE (reference sequence). CDR3 in amino acids: CASSLAAGTANQPQHF. The CDR3 DNA reads as TGTGCCAGCAGCTTGGCGGCTGGGACAGCGAATCAGCCCCAGCATTTT.

This chain uses TRBV6-6 with TRBJ1-1; unclear D gene. The CDR3 loop spans 15 amino acids. Trimming pared 0 bases from V and 5 bases from J, leaving 13 bases between. Germline V gene sequence: CDR1 MNHNY, CDR2 SVGAGI (reference sequence). CDR3: CASSYSATDRTEAFF. For the CDR3, the DNA is TGTGCCAGCAGTTACTCGGCTACAGATCGAACTGAAGCTTTCTTT.

The genes are TRBV7-8 and TRBJ2-7, with D perhaps matching TRBD1 (6 bases). V shed 5 bases and J shed 5 bases, with 10 bases lying between them. Germline V CDR1 and CDR2: SGHVS, FQNEAQ. CDR3 length equals 12 residues. The CDR3, as DNA: TGTGCCAGCAGCCTGGACAGTGACGAGCAGTACTTC. Translation: CASSLDSDEQYF.

This chain joins TRBV27 and TRBJ1-2; 7 nucleotides line up with TRBD1. Looked up from germline, CDR1 is MNHEY and CDR2 is SMNVEV (reference sequence). The length of the CDR3 is 13 residues. V shed 2 bases and J 7 bases; nucleotides not matched to a gene: 4. In DNA form, the CDR3 reads TGTGCCAGCAGTTTAACAGGGGATCCTGGCTACACCTTC. Its translation: CASSLTGDPGYTF.

The J gene is TRBJ2-2, the V gene TRBV7-7, with D perhaps TRBD2 (6 bases). Germline lookup yields CDR1 SSHAT and CDR2 FNYEAQ (reference sequence). The CDR3 contains 16 residues. This CDR3 is CASATRTEGNTGELFF. CDR3 coding DNA: TGTGCTAGCGCCACCCGAACGGAGGGGAACACCGGGGAGCTGTTTTTT.

The chain employs TRBV7-3 and TRBJ2-2, with TRBD2 identical over 9 bases. The CDR3 loop spans 19 amino acids. CDR1 is SGHTA, CDR2 FQGTGA, per germline. V lost 5 bases to trimming and J lost 0 bases; unmatched junction nucleotides: 13. DNA of the CDR3: TGTGCCAGCAGCCCATTACTAGCGGGTCCTAATACGAACACCGGGGAGCTGTTTTTT. It yields the protein CASSPLLAGPNTNTGELFF. Complete variable domain (other parts from reference TRBV7-3 and TRBJ2-2): GAGVSQTPSNKVTEKGKYVELRCDPISGHTALYWYRQSLGQGPEFLIYFQGTGAADDSGLPNDRFFAVRPEGSVSTLKIQRTERGDSAVYLCASSPLLAGPNTNTGELFFGEGSRLTVL.

The chain carries TRBV9 and TRBJ1-6, with a possible D match to TRBD1 (6 bases). The ends were cut back, 3 bases at V and 10 bases at J, with 17 bases in the middle. The germline V gene encodes CDR1 SGDLS and CDR2 YYNGEE. This CDR3 has 15 residues. The DNA for the CDR3 is TGTGCCAGCAGCGCAGCAACAGGGATTGGATCACCCCTCCACTTT. Translating it yields CASSAATGIGSPLHF.

This sequence joins TRBV27 and TRBJ2-7, with a possible D match to TRBD2 (6 bases). The CDR3 loop spans 13 amino acids. Germline loops: CDR1 MNHEY, CDR2 SMNVEV (reference sequence). V was trimmed by 3 bases and J by 4 bases, leaving 10 bases between them. In nucleotides, the CDR3 is TGTGCCAGCAGTTTGGCGGGGCCGTACGAGCAGTACTTC. It encodes CASSLAGPYEQYF.

This rearrangement joins TRBV7-9 to TRBJ1-1; possible D gene TRBD1, 5 bases. The CDR3 runs 15 residues. V lost 3 bases and J 7 bases, leaving 18 bases between the germline ends. Germline V gene lookup returns CDR1 SEHNR and CDR2 FQNEAQ (reference sequence). Written as DNA, the CDR3 is TGTGCCAGCAGCTTTAATAACCAGGGTTCAAATGAAGCTTTCTTT. This encodes CASSFNNQGSNEAFF.

In DNA form, the CDR3 reads TGCGCCAGCAGCTGGGATCACCAGGGGAAAACCGGGGAGCTGTTTTTT. It is translated as CASSWDHQGKTGELFF. The J gene is TRBJ2-2, the V gene TRBV5-1, with D possibly matching TRBD1 (6 bases). Germline CDR1 and CDR2: SGHRS and YFSETQ. This CDR3 has 16 residues. With 3 bases removed from V and 5 bases from J, the gap between germline ends came to 17 bases.

This clone was seen only once. The rearrangement uses TRBV5-8 and TRBJ2-3, with 15 bases fitting TRBD2. Germline V CDR1 and CDR2: SGHTS, YDEGEE. V shed 4 bases, J shed 0 bases, and the junction held 6 bases outside the gene matches. The CDR3 spans 18 residues. CDR3 protein: CASSRGLAGGTSTDTQYF. The CDR3 DNA is TGTGCCAGCAGCCGGGGACTAGCGGGGGGAACTAGCACAGATACGCAGTATTTT.

In this sample, this clone turned up a few times. This chain joins TRBV5-6 and TRBJ2-7; 15 bases are shared with TRBD2. Trimming at V came to 4 bases and at J to 3 bases, leaving 8 bases not matched to a gene. The germline V gene encodes CDR1 SGHDT and CDR2 YYEEEE. CDR3 length equals 17 residues. CDR3 coding DNA: TGTGCCAGCAGCCCAACCGGGACTAGCGGGGGGTTCTACGAGCAGTACTTC. It encodes CASSPTGTSGGFYEQYF.

V usage is TRBV7-9 and J usage is TRBJ2-1, with 8 positions matching TRBD1. The V and J ends lost 5 bases and 4 bases, in that order; junction bases with no gene match: 7. CDR1 and CDR2 (germline): SEHNR, FQNEAQ (reference sequence). This CDR3 comprises 15 residues. The CDR3 protein is CASSEQGQVYNEQFF. CDR3 coding DNA: TGTGCCAGCAGCGAACAGGGACAGGTTTACAATGAGCAGTTCTTC.